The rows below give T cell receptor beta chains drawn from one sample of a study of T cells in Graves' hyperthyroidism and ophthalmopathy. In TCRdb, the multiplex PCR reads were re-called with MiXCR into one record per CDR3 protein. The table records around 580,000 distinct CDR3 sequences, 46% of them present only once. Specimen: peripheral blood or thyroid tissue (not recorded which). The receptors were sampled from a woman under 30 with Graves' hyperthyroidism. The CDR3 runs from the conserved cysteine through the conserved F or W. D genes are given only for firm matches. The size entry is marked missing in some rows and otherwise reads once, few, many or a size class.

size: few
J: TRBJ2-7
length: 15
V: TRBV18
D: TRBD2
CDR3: CASSISGDGSSEQYF
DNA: TGTGCCAGCTCCATCAGCGGGGACGGGTCCAGCGAGCAGTACTTC

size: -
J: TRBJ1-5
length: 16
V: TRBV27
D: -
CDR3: CASSDLPGVNDQPQHF
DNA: TGTGCCAGCAGTGACCTCCCAGGGGTTAACGATCAGCCCCAGCATTTT

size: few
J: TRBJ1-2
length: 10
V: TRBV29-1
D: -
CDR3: CSVAGTSYTF
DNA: TGCAGCGTTGCTGGGACAAGCTACACCTTC

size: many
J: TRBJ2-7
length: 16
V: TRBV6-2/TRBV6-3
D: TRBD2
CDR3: CASSYVAQRGSYEQYF
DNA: TGTGCCAGCAGTTACGTGGCCCAGCGGGGTTCCTACGAGCAGTACTTC

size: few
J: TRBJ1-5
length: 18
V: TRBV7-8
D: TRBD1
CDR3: CASSRGTGGIDSNQPQHF
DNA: TGTGCCAGCAGCCGAGGGACAGGGGGGATCGATAGCAATCAGCCCCAGCATTTT

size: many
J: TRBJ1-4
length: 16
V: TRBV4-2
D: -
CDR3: CASSQEAALSSEKLFF
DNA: TGTGCCAGCAGCCAAGAGGCAGCCCTGAGTAGCGAAAAACTGTTTTTT

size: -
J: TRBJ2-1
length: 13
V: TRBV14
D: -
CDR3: CASSQVQGNEQFF
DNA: TGTGCCAGCAGCCAAGTGCAGGGAAATGAGCAGTTCTTC

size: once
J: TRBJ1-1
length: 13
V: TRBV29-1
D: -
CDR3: CSVASEPPGGGFF
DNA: TGCAGCGTTGCTAGCGAGCCCCCAGGCGGAGGCTTCTTT

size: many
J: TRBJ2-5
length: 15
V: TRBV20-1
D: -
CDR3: CSATPGGGELETQYF
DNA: TGCAGTGCTACCCCGGGCGGCGGGGAACTAGAGACCCAGTACTTC

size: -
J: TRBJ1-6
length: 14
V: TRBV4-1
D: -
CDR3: CASSQERRNSPLHF
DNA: TGCGCCAGCAGCCAAGAACGTAGAAATTCACCCCTCCACTTT

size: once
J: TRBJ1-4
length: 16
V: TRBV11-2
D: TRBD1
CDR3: CASSLGLGQGNEKLFF
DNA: TGTGCCAGCAGCTTAGGACTCGGACAGGGTAATGAAAAACTGTTTTTT

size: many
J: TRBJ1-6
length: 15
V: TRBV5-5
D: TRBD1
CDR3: CASSFRGEGGSPLHF
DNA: TGTGCCAGCAGCTTCAGGGGGGAAGGCGGTTCACCCCTCCACTTT

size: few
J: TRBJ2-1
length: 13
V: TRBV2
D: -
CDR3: CASSESGGNEQFF
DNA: TGTGCCAGCAGTGAATCCGGAGGCAATGAGCAGTTCTTC

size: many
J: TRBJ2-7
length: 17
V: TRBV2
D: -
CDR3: CASRPRVWIKRHYEQYF
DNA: TGTGCCAGCAGACCCCGGGTGTGGATAAAAAGACACTACGAGCAGTACTTC

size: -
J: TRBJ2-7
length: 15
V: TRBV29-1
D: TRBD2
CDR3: CSVGQGLAGGNEQYF
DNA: TGCAGCGTTGGCCAGGGACTAGCGGGAGGTAACGAGCAGTACTTC